The clone carrying this T cell receptor beta chain showed up just a few times. Multiplex touch-down PCR with TRB-A/B primers amplified rearranged V-D-J TRB sequences. MiXCR, applied by TCRdb to the multiplex PCR reads, yields one record per CDR3 protein. Of 3,000 or so distinct CDR3 sequences detected, less than 55% appear once; the ten largest clones hold about 34%. CDR1 and CDR2 (germline): GTSNPN, SVGIG (reference sequence). Trimming took 2 bases from V and 11 from J, leaving 15 bases between them. The CDR3 consists of 12 residues. TCR beta rearrangements were amplified from peripheral blood genomic DNA. The data originate from a study of T cell repertoires in aging, cancer and after chemotherapy.

What was sequenced was blood. The sequence was obtained from a human donor with a blood cancer. The rearrangement links TRBV30 to TRBJ1-1, with D maybe TRBD1 (5 bases). CDR3 in amino acids: CAWSPGGASAFF. The CDR3 DNA sequence: TGTGCCTGGAGTCCAGGTGGGGCATCGGCTTTCTTT. Drawing the rest from reference TRBV30 and TRBJ1-1, the complete variable domain is SQTIHQWPATLVQPVGSPLSLECTVEGTSNPNLYWYRQAAGRGLQLLFYSVGIGQISSEVPQNLSASRPQDRQFILSSKKLLLSDSGFYLCAWSPGGASAFFGQGTRLTVV.